Following are 3 T cell receptor beta chains from one sample sequenced in a study of T cell responses to AZD1222 COVID-19 vaccine. Repertoires were generated with immunoSEQ multiplex PCR, while TCRdb's copy carries only in-frame clones and drops some. The sample comprises tens of thousands of clones, roughly 93% of which are singletons, and around a fifth rests with the top ten. Sample: peripheral blood, taken on day 0 of AZD1222 vaccination. The source of these receptors is an adult in good health.

With respect to this clone: One junction end disagrees with the germline gene, perhaps due to a read error. V usage is TRBV27 and J usage is TRBJ1-5; D gene unclear. This CDR3 has 13 amino acids. The germline CDR1 and CDR2 sequences are MNHEY and SMNVEV (reference sequence). CDR3 sequence (DNA): TGTGCCAGCAGTCTATCACGGGTTGGGCCCCAGCATTTT. Protein sequence: CASSLSRVGPQHF.

The V and J genes are TRBV4-2 and TRBJ2-2; the D is unclear. Trimming pared 1 base from V and 4 bases from J, leaving 16 bases between. This CDR3 comprises 17 residues. Looked up from germline, CDR1 is LGHNA and CDR2 is YNFKEQ. The CDR3 region is CASSQAPFTEGTGELFF. The CDR3 nucleotides read TGTGCCAGCAGCCAAGCCCCTTTTACAGAAGGCACCGGGGAGCTGTTTTTT.

J is TRBJ1-2 and V is TRBV10-3, with D maybe TRBD1 (6 bases). Germline CDR1 is ENHRY and CDR2 is SYGVKD. This CDR3 contains 12 residues. The ends were cut back, 5 bases at V and 6 bases at J, with 10 bases in the middle. The CDR3 DNA reads as TGTGCCATCAGTTGGGACACCAATGGCTACACCTTC. The encoded protein is CAISWDTNGYTF.